Following are 28 T cell receptor beta chains from one sample sequenced in a study of Graves' ophthalmopathy and Graves' hyperthyroidism. The authors amplified TCR beta CDR3 regions, and they did so from RNA transcripts for repertoire sequencing. First-round RT-PCR employed HTBI primers, with a second-round multiplex PCR after it. TCRdb independently ran MiXCR on the multiplex PCR reads; one entry per CDR3 protein. The sample contains 400,000 to 450,000 distinct CDR3 sequences, about 21% of which appear only once. The source material was peripheral blood. The receptors were gathered from a woman younger than 35 with stable Graves' hyperthyroidism.

This chain uses TRBV2 with TRBJ2-5; possibly TRBD1 for D (6 bases). Germline CDR1 reads SNHLY; CDR2 reads FYNNEI. With 6 bases removed from V and 5 bases from J, the gap between germline ends came to 19 bases. CDR3 length: 15 amino acids. CDR3 protein: CASSPPQGKDETQYF. Here the CDR3 DNA reads TGTGCCAGCAGCCCTCCTCAGGGGAAGGACGAGACCCAGTACTTC.

In this sample, this clonotype turned up a few times. The chain employs TRBV12-3 or TRBV12-4 and TRBJ1-1; tentatively, D is TRBD1 (6 bases). The V end was cut by 3 bases, the J end by 7 bases, with 18 bases between. The CDR3 is 15 residues long. CDR3 protein: CASSFHQGQAIEAFF. CDR3 nucleotide sequence: TGTGCCAGCAGTTTCCACCAGGGACAAGCGATTGAAGCTTTCTTT.

The J gene is TRBJ2-2, the V gene TRBV11-2, with D maybe TRBD2 (6 bases). Germline V CDR1 and CDR2: SGHAT, FQNNGV. The length of the CDR3 is 14 residues. The ends were cut back, 7 bases at V and 8 bases at J, with 17 bases in the middle. CDR3 sequence reads: CASTMGGPTGELFF. In DNA form, the CDR3 reads TGTGCCAGCACCATGGGGGGACCGACGGGGGAGCTGTTTTTT. Variable domain in full (rest from reference TRBV11-2 and TRBJ2-2): EAGVAQSPRYKIIEKRQSVAFWCNPISGHATLYWYQQILGQGPKLLIQFQNNGVVDDSQLPKDRFSAERLKGVDSTLKIQPAKLEDSAVYLCASTMGGPTGELFFGEGSRLTVL.

The CDR3 region is CASSIASGSANTQYF. CDR3 in DNA: TGTGCCAGTAGTATCGCTAGCGGGAGTGCGAATACGCAGTATTTT. The chain links TRBV19 to TRBJ2-3, with 10 bases lining up with TRBD2. The CDR3 spans 15 residues. The J segment lost 7 bases and the V segment lost 3 bases, leaving 7 bases of the junction unmatched. CDR1 LNHDA and CDR2 SQIVND come from the germline V gene (reference sequence).

The sample holds many counts of this clonotype. J is TRBJ2-7 and V is TRBV2; unclear D gene. Germline V gene sequence: CDR1 SNHLY, CDR2 FYNNEI. The CDR3 runs 11 residues. Trimming cost V 9 bases and J 4 bases, with 10 bases left between them. The CDR3 region is CASPPGYEQYF. CDR3 nucleotides: TGTGCCAGTCCCCCCGGGTACGAGCAGTACTTC.

The sample holds many counts of this clonotype. The genes are TRBV10-2 and TRBJ2-2; 10 bases line up with TRBD2. J was trimmed by 3 bases and V by 11 bases; bases with no gene match: 9. Germline V gene sequence: CDR1 WSHSY, CDR2 SAAADI. The CDR3 has 15 amino acids. The CDR3 loop is CAGKAGTSDTGELFF. In nucleotides, the CDR3 is TGCGCCGGCAAAGCCGGGACTAGCGACACCGGGGAGCTGTTTTTT.

Comment on this clonotype: One end of the junction fails to match germline, which may point to a read error. The chain recombines TRBV18 with TRBJ2-5, with TRBD2 matching 13 bases. This CDR3 has 14 residues. Germline-derived CDR1 and CDR2 are KGHSH and LQKENI. CDR3 sequence reads: CASSLGLAGETKYF. The CDR3 DNA follows: TGTGCCAGCTCACTTGGACTAGCGGGAGAGACCAAGTACTTC.

This clonotype was recorded at least ten times. The J gene is TRBJ1-1, the V gene TRBV29-1; D perhaps matches TRBD1 (6 bases). Trimming took off 6 bases at V and 2 bases at J, with 13 bases between the two ends. Germline-derived CDR1 and CDR2 are SQVTM and ANQGSEA. The CDR3 covers 13 residues. The CDR3 spells CSVSGHLNTEAFF. As DNA, the CDR3 is TGCAGCGTATCGGGACACCTCAACACTGAAGCTTTCTTT.

The rearrangement uses TRBV28 and TRBJ1-2; 10 positions match TRBD1. V dropped 7 bases and J dropped 7; count of bases not matched to a gene: 18. The germline V gene encodes CDR1 MDHEN and CDR2 SYDVKM. The CDR3 loop spans 17 amino acids. This chain's CDR3 is CASTPPGDRGIYGGYTF. The CDR3 DNA is TGTGCCAGCACCCCCCCGGGGGACAGGGGTATATACGGTGGCTACACCTTC.

This clonotype was counted at least ten times. The chain is built from TRBV10-3 and TRBJ2-7; D is uncertain. The V gene's germline CDR1 is ENHRY and CDR2 SYGVKD. The CDR3 is 11 residues long. V gave up 5 bases and J gave up 6 bases, with 8 bases separating them. CDR3 sequence reads: CAISSGPEQYF. The CDR3 region has the DNA TGTGCCATCAGTTCCGGCCCCGAGCAGTACTTC.

This clonotype showed up many times. The V gene is TRBV7-3, the J gene TRBJ2-2; D gene unclear. Trimming stripped 2 bases from V and 4 bases from J, with 8 bases between. The CDR3 has 14 residues. CDR1 and CDR2 from the germline V gene are SGHTA and FQGTGA. The CDR3 loop is CASSLLGATGELFF. For the CDR3, the DNA is TGTGCCAGCAGCTTATTAGGAGCCACCGGGGAGCTGTTTTTT.

This clonotype was seen at least ten times. The CDR3 DNA reads TGTGCCAGCAGCCGGACAGGGGGCATCTACGAGCAGTACTTC. This sequence encodes CASSRTGGIYEQYF. V and J are TRBV12-3 or TRBV12-4 and TRBJ2-7; 11 positions agree with TRBD1. The CDR3 extends over 14 amino acids. J gave up 3 bases and V 6 bases, and 4 bases lay outside the gene matches.

This clonotype was observed many times. This sequence joins TRBV7-2 and TRBJ2-7, with 9 bases matching TRBD1. The CDR3 is made up of 15 amino acids. Germline V lookup: CDR1 SGHTA, CDR2 FQGNSA. J gave up 4 bases and V 5 bases, and 9 bases lay outside the gene matches. CDR3 in DNA: TGTGCCAGCAGCCCACCCGGGACAGGGTATTACGAGCAGTACTTC. This translates into CASSPPGTGYYEQYF.

This clonotype was picked up many times. V gene TRBV7-8 combines with J gene TRBJ2-7; TRBD1 is a possible D gene (5 bases). The CDR3 consists of 14 residues. V dropped 7 bases and J dropped 0 bases, with 13 bases sitting between them. Germline loops: CDR1 SGHVS, CDR2 FQNEAQ. As DNA, the CDR3 is TGTGCCAGCACTTCCGACAGAGTCTCCTACGAGCAGTACTTC. Encoded protein: CASTSDRVSYEQYF.

Concerning this clonotype: This may be a read error, as it is one base from a much larger clone. This CDR3 is missing its conserved last phenylalanine or tryptophan, likely due to a read error. The V call is TRBV20-1, the J call TRBJ1-2; D remains ambiguous. The CDR3 spans 12 residues. Trimming removed 6 bases from V and 1 base from J, with 9 bases in between. Germline V gene sequence: CDR1 DFQATT, CDR2 SNEGSKA (reference sequence). The CDR3 is CSAPTSNYGYTV. CDR3 coding DNA: TGCAGTGCCCCGACAAGTAACTATGGCTACACCGTC.

This clonotype was seen repeatedly, ten times or more. V usage is TRBV20-1 and J usage is TRBJ2-2, with 8 bases matching TRBD2. CDR3 length: 13 residues. J lost 4 bases, V lost 3 bases, and 1 base had no gene match. CDR1 and CDR2 (germline): DFQATT, SNEGSKA (reference sequence). In DNA form, the CDR3 reads TGCAGTGCTAGCGGGAGGGTCACCGGGGAGCTGTTTTTT. The encoded protein is CSASGRVTGELFF.

This clonotype was observed once. The chain combines TRBV9 with TRBJ2-7; 7 bases align to TRBD1. V gave up 0 bases and J gave up 5 bases; unmatched junction bases: 5. Per germline, CDR1 SGDLS and CDR2 YYNGEE. The CDR3 runs 14 residues. CDR3 region: CASSVDGTENEQYF. CDR3 DNA: TGTGCCAGCAGCGTAGATGGGACAGAGAACGAGCAGTACTTC.

Details on this clonotype: The junction shows a germline mismatch at one end, possibly a read error. The chain uses TRBV7-3 and TRBJ2-7; D is uncertain. There are 16 residues in the CDR3. Germline V CDR1 and CDR2: SGHTA, FQGTGA. CDR3 bases: TGTGCCAGCAGCTTCGACGAGACCCTCCCGCCCTACGATCAGTACTTC. As protein: CASSFDETLPPYDQYF.

This clonotype came up many times. The chain is built from TRBV4-3 and TRBJ2-7; 7 nucleotides line up with TRBD1. V trimming: 0 bases; J trimming: 3 bases; junction bases outside the gene matches: 8. The germline gives CDR1 LGHNA, CDR2 YSLEER. The CDR3 contains 16 residues. The CDR3: CASSQDLGDSGYEQYF. CDR3 bases: TGCGCCAGCAGCCAAGATCTAGGGGACAGTGGCTACGAGCAGTACTTC.

V usage is TRBV6-2 or TRBV6-3 and J usage is TRBJ2-2; D unresolved. The CDR3 has 13 amino acids. Trimming removed 2 bases at V and 6 bases at J, with 7 bases between. Germline loops: CDR1 MNHEY, CDR2 SVGEGT. The CDR3 is CASSYLVAGELFF. CDR3 DNA sequence: TGTGCCAGCAGTTACCTCGTGGCCGGGGAGCTGTTTTTT.

This clonotype has a count of ten or more. The chain uses TRBV29-1 and TRBJ2-7, with 11 positions matching TRBD2. Germline V gene sequence: CDR1 SQVTM, CDR2 ANQGSEA. V shed 7 bases and J 3 bases; nucleotides not matched to a gene: 5. The CDR3 length is 13 residues. The CDR3 sequence is CSGRTSGSYEQYF. In DNA form, the CDR3 reads TGCAGCGGGCGAACTAGCGGGAGCTACGAGCAGTACTTC.

The chain carries TRBV28 and TRBJ2-7; 7 bases match TRBD2. CDR1 and CDR2 from the germline V gene are MDHEN and SYDVKM. V trimming: 5 bases; J trimming: 7 bases; junction bases outside the gene matches: 17. CDR3 length: 16 amino acids. CDR3 bases: TGTGCCAGCAGTCTCCTCACCGGGGGGAGGGCGTTAGAGCAGTACTTC. It codes for CASSLLTGGRALEQYF.

There are a few counts of this clonotype. The gene calls are TRBV19 and TRBJ2-5; D remains ambiguous. CDR1 and CDR2 (germline): LNHDA, SQIVND (reference sequence). This CDR3 is built from 16 residues. With 5 bases removed from V and 5 bases from J, the gap between germline ends came to 21 bases. The CDR3 sequence: CASSDDGGYLSETQYF. The CDR3 DNA is TGTGCCAGTAGTGATGATGGCGGATACCTATCTGAGACCCAGTACTTC.

Many counts were recorded for this clonotype. The rearrangement uses TRBV7-2 and TRBJ1-5; 9 nucleotides line up with TRBD1. The V gene's germline CDR1 is SGHTA and CDR2 FQGNSA. The CDR3 is 16 amino acids. The ends lost 0 bases at V and 2 bases at J; junction bases unmatched: 2. DNA of the CDR3: TGTGCCAGCAGCTTAGCGTGGGACAGGGGCAATCAGCCCCAGCATTTT. This translates into CASSLAWDRGNQPQHF.

This clonotype has only a few counts. V gene TRBV28 combines with J gene TRBJ2-3; D is uncertain. Per the germline V gene, CDR1 is MDHEN and CDR2 is SYDVKM. The CDR3 spans 13 residues. V lost 3 bases, J lost 6 bases, and 10 bases lay in between. The CDR3 reads CASSFLVEDTQYF. Here the CDR3 DNA reads TGTGCCAGCAGTTTTCTAGTGGAGGATACGCAGTATTTT.

This clonotype was detected ten times or more. V and J are TRBV12-3 or TRBV12-4 and TRBJ2-2; a weak D match, TRBD1 (6 bases). CDR3 length: 13 amino acids. The V gene lost 8 bases and the J gene lost 7 bases, with 14 bases spanning the gap. The DNA of the CDR3 is TGTGCCAGCGGGGCCAGGGGCCACGGGGAGCTGTTTTTT. This translates into CASGARGHGELFF.

A word on this clonotype: This may be a read error, as it is one base from a much larger clone. The J gene is TRBJ2-7, the V gene TRBV6-2 or TRBV6-3; TRBD1 might be the D (6 bases). Germline-derived CDR1 and CDR2 are MNHEY and SVGEGT. The CDR3 runs to 14 residues. CDR3 sequence reads: CASSSRWNRDELYF. CDR3 bases: TGTGCCAGCAGTTCCAGGTGGAACAGGGACGAGCTGTACTTC.

This chain links TRBV19 with TRBJ1-2; 7 positions agree with TRBD1. The length of the CDR3 is 15 residues. With 5 bases clipped from V and 8 bases from J, the junction kept 14 bases outside the gene matches. The V gene's germline CDR1 is LNHDA and CDR2 SQIVND (reference sequence). The CDR3: CASSPRQGHAEGYTF. The CDR3 region has the DNA TGTGCCAGTAGTCCACGACAGGGTCATGCTGAAGGCTACACCTTC.